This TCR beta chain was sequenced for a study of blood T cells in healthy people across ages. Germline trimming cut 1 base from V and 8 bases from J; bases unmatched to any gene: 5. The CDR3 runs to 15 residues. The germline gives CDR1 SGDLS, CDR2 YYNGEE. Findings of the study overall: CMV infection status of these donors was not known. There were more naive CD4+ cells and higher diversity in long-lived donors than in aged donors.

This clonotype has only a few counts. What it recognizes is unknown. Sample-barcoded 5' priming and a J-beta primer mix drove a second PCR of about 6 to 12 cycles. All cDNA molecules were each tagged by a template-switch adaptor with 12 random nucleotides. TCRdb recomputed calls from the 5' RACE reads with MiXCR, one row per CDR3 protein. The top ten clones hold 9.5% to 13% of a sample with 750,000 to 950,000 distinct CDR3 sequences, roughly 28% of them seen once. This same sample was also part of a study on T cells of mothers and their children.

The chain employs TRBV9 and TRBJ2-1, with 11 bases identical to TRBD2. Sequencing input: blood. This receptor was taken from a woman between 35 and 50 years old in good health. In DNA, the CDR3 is TGTGCCAGCAGCGTACTAGCGGGGGGATGGGATGAGCAGTTCTTC. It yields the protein CASSVLAGGWDEQFF.